The present TCR beta chain was sequenced within a study of T-cell reconstitution after alpha-beta-depleted transplantation in children. This CDR3 has 19 amino acids. Unique molecular identifiers tagged the TCRbeta library. TCRdb itself ran the PCR reads through MiXCR, one entry per CDR3 protein. This table holds 120,000 or so distinct CDR3 sequences, 10% found once. The sample in question was PBMCs from the stem cell graft donor, obtained from the stem cell graft. This clonotype originated in a human donor who donated a stem cell graft to a child with acute lymphoblastic leukemia. The chain joins TRBV12-2 to TRBJ2-1; the listed D gene, TRBD2, was not tested against the DNA. TRBV12-2 constitutes a pseudogene. The CDR3 sequence: CASRLALGYQRGTYNEQFF. The CDR3 DNA follows: TGTGCAAGTCGCTTAGCGCTGGGTTACCAGCGGGGGACTTACAATGAGCAGTTCTTC.